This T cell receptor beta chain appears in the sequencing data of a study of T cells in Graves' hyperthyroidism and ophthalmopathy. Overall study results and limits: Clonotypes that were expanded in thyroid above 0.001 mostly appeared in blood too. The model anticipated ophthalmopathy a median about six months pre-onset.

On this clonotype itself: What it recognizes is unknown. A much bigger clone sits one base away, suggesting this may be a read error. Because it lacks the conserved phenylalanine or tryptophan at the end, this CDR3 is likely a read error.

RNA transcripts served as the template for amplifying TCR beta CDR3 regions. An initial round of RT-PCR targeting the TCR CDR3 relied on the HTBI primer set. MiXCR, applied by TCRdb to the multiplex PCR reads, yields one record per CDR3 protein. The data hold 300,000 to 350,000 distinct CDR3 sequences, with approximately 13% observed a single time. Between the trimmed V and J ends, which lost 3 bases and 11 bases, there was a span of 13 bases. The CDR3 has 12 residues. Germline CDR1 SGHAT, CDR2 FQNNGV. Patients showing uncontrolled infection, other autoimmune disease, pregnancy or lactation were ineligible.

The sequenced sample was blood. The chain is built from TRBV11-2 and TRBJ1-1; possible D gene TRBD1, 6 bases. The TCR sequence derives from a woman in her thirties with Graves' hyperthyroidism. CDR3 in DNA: TGTGCCAGCAGCTTTGACAGGCCCCCCGCTTTCCTT. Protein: CASSFDRPPAFL.